A selection of T cell receptor beta chains follows, all from one sample in a study of blood T cell repertoires in COVID-19. Sequenced by immunoSEQ multiplex PCR; TCRdb stores in-frame clones only, minus some. This table has 25,000 to 30,000 clones, around 90% appearing once. The source material was peripheral blood. These receptors were obtained from a man in his 70s with acute or convalescent COVID-19. The CDR3 runs from the conserved cysteine through the conserved F or W. The D gene is left open where the match is weak. Rows may omit the clone size; those that give it use once, few, many or a size class.

d_call	v_call	clone_size	j_call	cdr3_nt	cdr3_aa
NA	TRBV5-8	NA	TRBJ1-2	TGTGCCAGCAGCTTAAAAACTTATGGCTACACCTTC	CASSLKTYGYTF
TRBD1	TRBV7-3	NA	TRBJ1-2	TGTGCCAGCAGCAACCAGGGGGCTGAATATGGCTACACCTTC	CASSNQGAEYGYTF
TRBD1	TRBV20-1	NA	TRBJ1-6	TGCAGTGCTAGTGACGTATCCGGGACAGACCTCTCGCCCCTCCACTTT	CSASDVSGTDLSPLHF
TRBD2	TRBV6-2/TRBV6-3	NA	TRBJ2-7	TGTGCCAGCAGTTACCCTATTCATAGCGGGAACTCCTACGAGCAGTACTTC	CASSYPIHSGNSYEQYF
NA	TRBV5-1	NA	TRBJ1-6	TGCGCCAGCAGCCCTGGGGAGGGTGGTTCACCCCTCCACTTT	CASSPGEGGSPLHF
NA	TRBV5-6	NA	TRBJ1-2	TGTGCCAGCAGCTTGACAACACAGAACTATGGCTACACCTTC	CASSLTTQNYGYTF
NA	TRBV10-3	NA	TRBJ1-1	TGTGCCATCAGTGACTGGGACACCAAGGGGACTGAAGCTTTCTTT	CAISDWDTKGTEAFF
NA	TRBV18	NA	TRBJ2-3	TGTGCCAGCTCACCCAATTCAGGGGGGCGGACAGATACGCAGTATTTT	CASSPNSGGRTDTQYF
TRBD1	TRBV5-6	NA	TRBJ1-4	TGTGCCAGCAGCTTGGTTCCAGGGGGTGAAAAACTGTTTTTT	CASSLVPGGEKLFF
TRBD1	TRBV15	once	TRBJ1-2	TGTGCCACCAGCATGGGTCAGGGGGCCGTTAACTATGGCTACACCTTC	CATSMGQGAVNYGYTF
TRBD2	TRBV6-5	NA	TRBJ2-5	TGTGCCAGCACCCTAGCGGGGATGGAGACCCAGTACTTC	CASTLAGMETQYF
TRBD1	TRBV6-5	NA	TRBJ2-7	TGTGCCAGCAGTTACAGCGGGACAGGGGTTAAGGAGCAGTACTTC	CASSYSGTGVKEQYF
TRBD2	TRBV2	few	TRBJ2-2	TGTGCCAGCAGCCGGGGACTAGCGGGGACCGAGGAGCTGTTTTTT	CASSRGLAGTEELFF
TRBD2	TRBV5-1	NA	TRBJ2-1	TGCGCCAGCAGCACCGCGCTAGCGGGAGGAAGCGATGAGCAGTTCTTC	CASSTALAGGSDEQFF
NA	TRBV7-2	NA	TRBJ1-2	TGTGCCAGCAGCTCCCCGGGGGAGACAGCCTATGGCTACACCTTC	CASSSPGETAYGYTF
NA	TRBV7-2	NA	TRBJ2-5	TGTGCCAGCAGCTTAGAACAGGGCCCTCAAGAGACCCAGTACTTC	CASSLEQGPQETQYF
TRBD1	TRBV27	NA	TRBJ2-3	TGTGCCAGCAGTCCGCGGACAGGCCGCACAGATACGCAGTATTTT	CASSPRTGRTDTQYF
TRBD2	TRBV7-3	NA	TRBJ2-1	TGTGCCAGCAGCAAACGGGGACTAGCGGGAGTACAGGAGCAGTTCTTC	CASSKRGLAGVQEQFF
TRBD1	TRBV7-2	NA	TRBJ1-1	TGTGCCAGCAGCGCCCTGGGACAGGGGGCTCTACGGGACACTGAAGCTTTCTTT	CASSALGQGALRDTEAFF
NA	TRBV21-1	once	TRBJ2-1	TGTGCCAGCAGCAAAGATCAGGGTATCAATGAGCAGTTCTTC	CASSKDQGINEQFF
NA	TRBV7-9	NA	TRBJ2-1	TGTGCCAGCAGCTTAGTGCCGGGAAATGAGCAGTTCTTC	CASSLVPGNEQFF
TRBD2	TRBV5-6	NA	TRBJ2-7	TGTGCCAGCAGCGGACTAGCGGGAGACTACGAGCAGTACTTC	CASSGLAGDYEQYF
TRBD1	TRBV4-1	once	TRBJ1-2	TGCGCCAGCAGCCCCCCGACAGGGGGGATCTATGGCTACACCTTC	CASSPPTGGIYGYTF
TRBD2	TRBV20-1	NA	TRBJ2-5	TGCAGTGCTAGTCCAGCGGGAGGGCCTGAGGAGACCCAGTACTTC	CSASPAGGPEETQYF
TRBD2	TRBV3-1/TRBV3-2	NA	TRBJ2-1	TGTGCCAGCAGCCAAGATATTGCTAGCGGAGCCCTCAATGAGCAGTTCTTC	CASSQDIASGALNEQFF
NA	TRBV18	NA	TRBJ1-5	TGTGCCAGCTCACCACAGCCCTCCGGGCAGCCCCAGCATTTT	CASSPQPSGQPQHF
TRBD1	TRBV29-1	NA	TRBJ1-1	TGCAGCGTCGGACAGGGAGGGTGGGGCACTGAAGCTTTCTTT	CSVGQGGWGTEAFF
NA	TRBV10-3	NA	TRBJ1-1	TGTGCCATCAGCGAAAACAGGGAGAACACTGAAGCTTTCTTT	CAISENRENTEAFF
TRBD1	TRBV6-2/TRBV6-3	NA	TRBJ1-1	TGTGCCAGCAGTCTGCGTCCCGGGACAGGGTCCCGCGGAGCTTTCTTT	CASSLRPGTGSRGAFF
TRBD1	TRBV27	NA	TRBJ1-1	TGTGCCAGCAGTTCGGACAGGGTAGGTTCCCTAAACACTGAAGCTTTCTTT	CASSSDRVGSLNTEAFF
NA	TRBV14	NA	TRBJ1-3	TGTGCCAGCAGCGCGTCAGGGTCCGGAAACACCATATATTTT	CASSASGSGNTIYF
NA	TRBV5-6	NA	TRBJ2-5	TGTGCCAGCAGCTTGATGGACAGACAAGAGACCCAGTACTTC	CASSLMDRQETQYF
NA	TRBV5-4	NA	TRBJ1-1	TGTGCCAGCAGCCCGGGCGGGACTAAAGTATCCACTGAAGCTTTCTTT	CASSPGGTKVSTEAFF